This T cell receptor (beta chain) was captured by sequencing in a study of cytomegalovirus exposure and HLA in healthy donors. Looking at the study overall: Unique TCRs numbering some 93 million, obtained from HLA-typed donors, made up an early data release.

Overall study results and limits: A few V segments could not be told apart, such as TRBV6-2 and TRBV6-3, and were left out. Within the data, a cluster of highly shared sequence variants was likely a sequencing artifact.

As concerns this clone: Its cognate antigen is unknown.

The CDR3 totals 15 residues. Germline assignment: CDR1 MNHEY and CDR2 SVGAGI. V shed 5 bases and J shed 1 base, with 13 bases lying between them. Primers: 60 Vbeta forward and 13 Jbeta reverse. Measured with immunoSEQ multiplex PCR; TCRdb has only the in-frame clones, and not every one. The top ten hold roughly 3% of the sample, which has 200,000 to 250,000 clones, over 65% seen once. This chain uses TRBV6-5 with TRBJ2-3; D is perhaps TRBD1 (6 bases). The sequenced sample consisted of PBMCs. This clonotype originated in a woman aged 25-40 years in good health and CMV-seronegative. CDR3 DNA: TGTGCCAGCAGTCACCGGGACAAACGCACAGATACGCAGTATTTT. Its translation is CASSHRDKRTDTQYF.